Sequencing of this TCR beta chain was carried out in a study of blood T cell repertoires in COVID-19. Study in general: Samples representing acute and convalescent COVID-19 were sourced from the United States, Italy and Spain.

Profiling relied on immunoSEQ multiplex PCR, and the TCRdb table lists in-frame clones only, not all of them. The sample lists about 300,000 clones; 89% were seen once. The CDR3 is 15 residues long. Germline V lookup: CDR1 SGHNT, CDR2 YYREEE (reference sequence). Trimming cost V 3 bases and J 5 bases; bases outside gene matches: 10. All enrollees were roughly 18 to 89 years old and from approximately 24 US areas. The sample was PBMCs or T cells enriched from blood (not recorded which). This receptor was obtained from a woman aged 50 to 60 who had been exposed to COVID-19. The chain joins TRBV5-4 to TRBJ2-7, with 8 bases aligning to TRBD1. CDR3: CASSSRDRKGHEQYF. CDR3 DNA sequence: TGTGCCAGCAGCTCGCGGGACAGGAAAGGGCACGAGCAGTACTTC.